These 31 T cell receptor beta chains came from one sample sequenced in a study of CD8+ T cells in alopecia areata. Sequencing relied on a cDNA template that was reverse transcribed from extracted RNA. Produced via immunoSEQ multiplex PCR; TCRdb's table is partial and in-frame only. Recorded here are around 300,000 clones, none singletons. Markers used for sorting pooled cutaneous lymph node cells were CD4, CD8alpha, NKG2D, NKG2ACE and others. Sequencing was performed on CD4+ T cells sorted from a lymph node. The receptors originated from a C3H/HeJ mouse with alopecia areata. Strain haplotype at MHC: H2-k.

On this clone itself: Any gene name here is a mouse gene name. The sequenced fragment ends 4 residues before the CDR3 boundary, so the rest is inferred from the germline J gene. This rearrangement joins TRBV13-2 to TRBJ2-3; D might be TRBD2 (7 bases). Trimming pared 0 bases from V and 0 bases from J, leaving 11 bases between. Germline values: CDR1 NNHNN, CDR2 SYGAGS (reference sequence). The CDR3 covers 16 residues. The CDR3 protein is CASGDDLGASAETLYF. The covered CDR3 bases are TGTGCCAGCGGTGATGATCTGGGGGCTAGTGCAGAA.

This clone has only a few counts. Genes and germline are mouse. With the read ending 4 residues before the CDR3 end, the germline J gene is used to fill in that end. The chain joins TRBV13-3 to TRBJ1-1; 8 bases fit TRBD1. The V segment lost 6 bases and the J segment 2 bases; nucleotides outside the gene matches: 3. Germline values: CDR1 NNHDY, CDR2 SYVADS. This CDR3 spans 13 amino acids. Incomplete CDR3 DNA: TGTGCCAGCATTGACAGGGGTAACACA. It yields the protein CASIDRGNT. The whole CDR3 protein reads CASIDRGNTEVFF.

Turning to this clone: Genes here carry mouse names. The CDR3 DNA, read in part, is TGTGCCAGCGCTTTTAACCAAGAC. It specifies CASAFNQD. The full CDR3 reads CASAFNQDTQYF. This rearrangement joins TRBV13-2 to TRBJ2-5; no definite D call. The read ends 4 residues before the CDR3 terminus; that terminus is restored from the germline J gene. Germline V gives CDR1 NNHNN, CDR2 SYGAGS (reference sequence). Trimming removed 6 bases from V and 0 bases from J, with 5 bases in between. CDR3 length equals 12 residues.

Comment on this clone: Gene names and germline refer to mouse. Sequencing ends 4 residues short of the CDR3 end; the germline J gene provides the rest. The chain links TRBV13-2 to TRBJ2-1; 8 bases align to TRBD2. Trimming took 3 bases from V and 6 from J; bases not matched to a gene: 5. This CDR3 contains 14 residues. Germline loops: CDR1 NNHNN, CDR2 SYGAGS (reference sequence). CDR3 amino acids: CASGVGGGGAEQFF. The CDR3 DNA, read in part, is TGTGCCAGCGGTGTTGGGGGGGGCGGTGCT.

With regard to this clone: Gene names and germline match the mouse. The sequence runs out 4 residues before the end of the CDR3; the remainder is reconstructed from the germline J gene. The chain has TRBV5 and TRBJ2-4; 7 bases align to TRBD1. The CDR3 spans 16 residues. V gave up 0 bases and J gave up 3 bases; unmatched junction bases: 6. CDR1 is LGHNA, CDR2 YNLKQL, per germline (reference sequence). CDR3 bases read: TGTGCCAGCAGCCAAGATCTGGCAGGGGGACAAAAC. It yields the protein CASSQDLAGGQN. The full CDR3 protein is CASSQDLAGGQNTLYF.

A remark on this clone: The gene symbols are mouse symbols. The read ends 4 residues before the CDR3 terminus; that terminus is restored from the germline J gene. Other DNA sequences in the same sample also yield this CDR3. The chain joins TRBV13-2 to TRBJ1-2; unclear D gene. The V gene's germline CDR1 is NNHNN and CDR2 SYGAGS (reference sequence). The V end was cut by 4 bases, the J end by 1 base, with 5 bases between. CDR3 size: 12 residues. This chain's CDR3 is CASGRQNSDYTF. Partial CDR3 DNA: TGTGCCAGCGGTCGACAAAACTCC.

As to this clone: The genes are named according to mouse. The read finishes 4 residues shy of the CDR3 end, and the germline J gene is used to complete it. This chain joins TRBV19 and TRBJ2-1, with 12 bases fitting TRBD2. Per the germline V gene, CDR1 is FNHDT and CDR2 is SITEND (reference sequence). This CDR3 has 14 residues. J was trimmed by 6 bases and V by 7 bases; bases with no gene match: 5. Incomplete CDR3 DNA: TGTGCCAGCCAGGGGGACTGGGGGGTTGCT. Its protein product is CASQGDWGVA. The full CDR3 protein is CASQGDWGVAEQFF. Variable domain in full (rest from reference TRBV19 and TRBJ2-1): GGIITQTPKFLIGQEGQKLTLKCQQNFNHDTMYWYRQDSGKGLRLIYYSITENDLQKGDLSEGYDASREKKSSFSLTVTSAQKNEMAVFLCASQGDWGVAEQFFGPGTRLTVL.

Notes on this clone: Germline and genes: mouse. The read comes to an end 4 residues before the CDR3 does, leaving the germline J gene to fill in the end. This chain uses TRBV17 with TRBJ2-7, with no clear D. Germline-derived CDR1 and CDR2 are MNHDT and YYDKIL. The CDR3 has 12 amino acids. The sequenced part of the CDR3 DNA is TGTGCTAGCAGTCCAGGCAGATAT. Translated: CASSPGRY. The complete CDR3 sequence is CASSPGRYEQYF. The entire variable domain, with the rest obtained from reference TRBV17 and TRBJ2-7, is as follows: DTTVKQNPRYKLARVGKPVNLICSQTMNHDTMYWYQKKPNQAPKLLLFYYDKILNREADTFEKFQSSRPNNSFCSLYIGSAGLEYSAMYLCASSPGRYEQYFGPGTRLTVL.

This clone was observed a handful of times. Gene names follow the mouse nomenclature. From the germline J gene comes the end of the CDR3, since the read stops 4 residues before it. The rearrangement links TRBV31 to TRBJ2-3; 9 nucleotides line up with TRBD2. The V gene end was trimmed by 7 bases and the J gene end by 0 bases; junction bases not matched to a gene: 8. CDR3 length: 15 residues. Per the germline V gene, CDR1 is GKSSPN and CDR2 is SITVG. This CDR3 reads CASSRDWASAETLYF. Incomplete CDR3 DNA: TGTGCCTCGTCCCGGGACTGGGCTAGTGCAGAA.

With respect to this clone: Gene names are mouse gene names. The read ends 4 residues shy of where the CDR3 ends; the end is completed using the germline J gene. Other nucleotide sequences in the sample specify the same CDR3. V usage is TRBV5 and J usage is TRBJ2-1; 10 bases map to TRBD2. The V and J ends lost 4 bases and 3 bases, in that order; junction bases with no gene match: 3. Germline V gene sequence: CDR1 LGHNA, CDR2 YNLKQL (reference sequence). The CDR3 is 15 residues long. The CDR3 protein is CASSPTGGGYAEQFF. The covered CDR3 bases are TGTGCCAGCAGCCCCACTGGGGGGGGCTATGCT.

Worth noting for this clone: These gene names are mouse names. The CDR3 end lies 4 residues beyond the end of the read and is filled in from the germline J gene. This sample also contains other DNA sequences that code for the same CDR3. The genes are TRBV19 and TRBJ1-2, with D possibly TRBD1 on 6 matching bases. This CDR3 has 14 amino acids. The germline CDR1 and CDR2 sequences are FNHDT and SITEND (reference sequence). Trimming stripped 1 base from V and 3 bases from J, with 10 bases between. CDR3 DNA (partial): TGTGCCAGCAGTATACGGCCAGGGGACTCC. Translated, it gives CASSIRPGDS. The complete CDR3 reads CASSIRPGDSDYTF.

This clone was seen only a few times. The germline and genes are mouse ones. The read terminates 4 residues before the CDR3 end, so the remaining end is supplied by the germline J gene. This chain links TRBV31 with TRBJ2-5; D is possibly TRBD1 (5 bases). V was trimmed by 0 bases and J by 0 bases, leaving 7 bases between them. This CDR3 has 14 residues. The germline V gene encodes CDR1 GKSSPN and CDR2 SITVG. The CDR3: CAWSLRTNQDTQYF. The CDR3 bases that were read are TGTGCCTGGAGTCTCAGGACAAACCAAGAC.

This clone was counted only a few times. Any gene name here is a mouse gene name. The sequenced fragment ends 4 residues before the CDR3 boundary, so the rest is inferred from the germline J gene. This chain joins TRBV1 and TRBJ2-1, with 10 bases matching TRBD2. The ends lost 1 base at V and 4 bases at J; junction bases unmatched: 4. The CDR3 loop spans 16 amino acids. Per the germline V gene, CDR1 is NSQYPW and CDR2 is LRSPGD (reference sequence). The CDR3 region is CTCSAGWGGGYAEQFF. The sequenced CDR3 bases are TGCACCTGCAGTGCAGGCTGGGGGGGCGGGTATGCT.

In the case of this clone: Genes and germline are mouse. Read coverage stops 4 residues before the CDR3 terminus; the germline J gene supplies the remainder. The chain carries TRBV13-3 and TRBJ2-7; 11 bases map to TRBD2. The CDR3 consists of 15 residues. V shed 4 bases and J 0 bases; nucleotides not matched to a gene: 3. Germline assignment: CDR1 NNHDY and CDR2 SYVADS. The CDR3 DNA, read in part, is TGTGCCAGCAGTCGGGACTGGGGGAGCTCCTAT. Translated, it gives CASSRDWGSSY. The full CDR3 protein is CASSRDWGSSYEQYF.

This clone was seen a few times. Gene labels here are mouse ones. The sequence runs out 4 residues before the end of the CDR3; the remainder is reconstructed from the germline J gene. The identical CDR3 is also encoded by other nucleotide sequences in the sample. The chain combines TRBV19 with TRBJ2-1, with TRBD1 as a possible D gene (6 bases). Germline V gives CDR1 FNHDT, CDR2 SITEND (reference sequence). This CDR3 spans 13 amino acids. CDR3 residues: CASSITGRAEQFF. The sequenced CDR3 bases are TGTGCCAGCAGTATCACAGGGAGGGCT.

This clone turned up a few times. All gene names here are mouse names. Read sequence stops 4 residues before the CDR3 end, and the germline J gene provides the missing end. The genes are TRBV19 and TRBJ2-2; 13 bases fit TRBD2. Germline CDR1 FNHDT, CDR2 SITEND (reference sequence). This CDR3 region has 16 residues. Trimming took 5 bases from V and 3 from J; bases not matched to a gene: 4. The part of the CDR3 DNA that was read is TGTGCCAGCAGATCGGACTGGGGGGGCGACACCGGG. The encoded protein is CASRSDWGGDTG. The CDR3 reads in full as CASRSDWGGDTGQLYF.

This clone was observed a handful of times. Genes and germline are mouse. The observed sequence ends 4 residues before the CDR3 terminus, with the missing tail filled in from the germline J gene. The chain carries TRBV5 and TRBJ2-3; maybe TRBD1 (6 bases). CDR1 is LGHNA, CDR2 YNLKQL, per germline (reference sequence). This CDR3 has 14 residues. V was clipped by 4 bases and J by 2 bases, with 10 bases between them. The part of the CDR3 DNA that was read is TGTGCCAGCAGCCTCGGGACAAATGCAGAA. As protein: CASSLGTNAE. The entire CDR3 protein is CASSLGTNAETLYF.

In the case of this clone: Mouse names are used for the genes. CDR3 DNA (partial): TGCACCTGCAGTGCAGAACAGGGGAAC. The encoded protein is CTCSAEQGN. Given in full, the CDR3 is CTCSAEQGNTLYF. This chain links TRBV1 with TRBJ2-4; TRBD1 aligns across 7 bases. The read falls 4 residues short of the CDR3 end, and the missing part is taken from the germline J gene. Germline assignment: CDR1 NSQYPW and CDR2 LRSPGD (reference sequence). CDR3 length: 13 amino acids.

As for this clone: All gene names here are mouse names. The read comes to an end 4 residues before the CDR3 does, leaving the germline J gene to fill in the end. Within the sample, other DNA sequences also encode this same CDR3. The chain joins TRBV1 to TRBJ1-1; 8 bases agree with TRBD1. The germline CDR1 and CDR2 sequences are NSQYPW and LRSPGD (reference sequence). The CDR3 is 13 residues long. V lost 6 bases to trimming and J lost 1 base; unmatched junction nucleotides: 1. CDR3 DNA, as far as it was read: TGCACCTGCAGGACAGGGGCGAACACA. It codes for CTCRTGANT. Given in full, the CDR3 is CTCRTGANTEVFF.

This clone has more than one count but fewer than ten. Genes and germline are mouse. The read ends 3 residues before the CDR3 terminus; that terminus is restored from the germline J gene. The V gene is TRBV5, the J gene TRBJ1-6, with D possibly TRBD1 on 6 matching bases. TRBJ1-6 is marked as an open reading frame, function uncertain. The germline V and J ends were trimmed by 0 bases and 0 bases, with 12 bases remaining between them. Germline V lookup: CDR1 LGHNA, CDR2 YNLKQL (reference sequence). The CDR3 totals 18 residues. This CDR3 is CASSQDVGTHSYNSPLYF. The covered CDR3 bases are TGTGCCAGCAGCCAAGATGTGGGGACACATTCCTATAATTCGCCC.

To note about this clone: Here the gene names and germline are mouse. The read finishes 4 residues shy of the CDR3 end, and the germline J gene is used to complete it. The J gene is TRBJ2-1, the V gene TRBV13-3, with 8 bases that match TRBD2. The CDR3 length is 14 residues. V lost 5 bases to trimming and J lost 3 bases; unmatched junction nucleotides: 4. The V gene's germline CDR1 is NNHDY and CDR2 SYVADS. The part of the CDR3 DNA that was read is TGTGCCAGCAGCTGGGGGGAGGTCTATGCT. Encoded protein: CASSWGEVYA. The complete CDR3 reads CASSWGEVYAEQFF.

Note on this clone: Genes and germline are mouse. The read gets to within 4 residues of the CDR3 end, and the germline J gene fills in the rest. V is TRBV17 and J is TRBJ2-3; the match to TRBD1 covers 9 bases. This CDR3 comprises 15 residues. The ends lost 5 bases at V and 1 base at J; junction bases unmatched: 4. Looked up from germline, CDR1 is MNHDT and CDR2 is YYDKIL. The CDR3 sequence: CASSVGDRGAETLYF. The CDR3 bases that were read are TGTGCTAGCAGTGTGGGGGACAGGGGTGCAGAA.

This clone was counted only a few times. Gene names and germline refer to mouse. This CDR3 reads CASSLPQGDQDTQYF. Incomplete CDR3 DNA: TGTGCTAGCAGTTTACCACAGGGGGACCAAGAC. The V gene is TRBV29, the J gene TRBJ2-5; TRBD1 matches at 8 bases. Read data end 4 residues before the CDR3 end; the end is taken from the germline J gene. V trimming: 2 bases; J trimming: 1 base; junction bases outside the gene matches: 2. This CDR3 comprises 15 residues. The germline gives CDR1 MSHET, CDR2 SYDVDS.

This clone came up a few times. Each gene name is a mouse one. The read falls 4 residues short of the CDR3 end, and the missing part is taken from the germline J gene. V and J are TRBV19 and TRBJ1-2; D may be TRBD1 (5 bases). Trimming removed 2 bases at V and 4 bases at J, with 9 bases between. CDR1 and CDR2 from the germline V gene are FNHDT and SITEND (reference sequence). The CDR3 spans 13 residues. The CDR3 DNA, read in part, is TGTGCCAGCAGTATTAGGAGGGGCTCC. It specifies CASSIRRGS. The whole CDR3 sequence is CASSIRRGSDYTF.

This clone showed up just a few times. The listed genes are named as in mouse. The covered CDR3 bases are TGTGCCAGCAGAATCCGGGACAGTGCAAACACCGGG. Its translation is CASRIRDSANTG. The full CDR3 protein is CASRIRDSANTGQLYF. V and J are TRBV19 and TRBJ2-2, with 7 bases that match TRBD1. The read halts 4 residues ahead of the CDR3 end, with the missing end drawn from the germline J gene. CDR1 and CDR2 (germline): FNHDT, SITEND (reference sequence). Germline trimming cut 5 bases from V and 0 bases from J; bases unmatched to any gene: 7. The length of the CDR3 is 16 residues.

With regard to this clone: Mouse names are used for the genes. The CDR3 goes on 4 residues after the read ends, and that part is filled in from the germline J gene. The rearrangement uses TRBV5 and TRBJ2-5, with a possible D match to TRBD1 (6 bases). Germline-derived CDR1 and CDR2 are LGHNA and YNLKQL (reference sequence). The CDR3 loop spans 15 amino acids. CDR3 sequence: CASSQENRAGDTQYF. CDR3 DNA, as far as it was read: TGTGCCAGCAGCCAAGAAAACAGGGCCGGGGAC.

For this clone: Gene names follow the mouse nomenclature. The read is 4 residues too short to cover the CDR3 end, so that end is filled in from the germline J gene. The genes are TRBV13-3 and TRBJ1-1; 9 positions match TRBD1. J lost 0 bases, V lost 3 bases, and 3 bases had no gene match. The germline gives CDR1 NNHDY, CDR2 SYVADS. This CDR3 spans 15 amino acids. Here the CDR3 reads CASSGRTGANTEVFF. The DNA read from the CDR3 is TGTGCCAGCAGTGGGAGGACAGGGGCAAACACA.

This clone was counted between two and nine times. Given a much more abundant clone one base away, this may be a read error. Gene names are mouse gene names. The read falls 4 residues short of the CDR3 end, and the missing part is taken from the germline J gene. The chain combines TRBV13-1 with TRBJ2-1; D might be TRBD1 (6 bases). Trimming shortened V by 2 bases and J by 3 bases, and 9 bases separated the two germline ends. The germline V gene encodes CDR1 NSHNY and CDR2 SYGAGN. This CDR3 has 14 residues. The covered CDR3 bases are TGTGCCAGCAGTGAGGGACAAATCTATGCT. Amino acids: CASSEGQIYA. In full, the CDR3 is CASSEGQIYAEQFF.

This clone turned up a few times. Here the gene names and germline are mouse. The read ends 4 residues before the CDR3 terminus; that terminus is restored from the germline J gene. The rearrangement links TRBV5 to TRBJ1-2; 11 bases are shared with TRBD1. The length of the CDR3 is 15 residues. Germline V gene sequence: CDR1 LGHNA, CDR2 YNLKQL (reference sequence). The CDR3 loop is CASSQDGTGGGDYTF. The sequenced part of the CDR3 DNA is TGTGCCAGCAGCCAAGACGGGACAGGGGGAGGC.

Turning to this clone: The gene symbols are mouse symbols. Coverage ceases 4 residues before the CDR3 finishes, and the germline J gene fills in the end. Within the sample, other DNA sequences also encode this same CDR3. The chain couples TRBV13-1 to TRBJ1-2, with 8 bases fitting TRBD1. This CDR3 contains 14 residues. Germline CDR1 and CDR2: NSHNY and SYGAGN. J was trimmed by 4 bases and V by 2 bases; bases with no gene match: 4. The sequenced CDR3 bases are TGTGCCAGCAGTGAGGACAGGGCGGGCTCC. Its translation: CASSEDRAGS. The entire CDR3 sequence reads CASSEDRAGSDYTF.

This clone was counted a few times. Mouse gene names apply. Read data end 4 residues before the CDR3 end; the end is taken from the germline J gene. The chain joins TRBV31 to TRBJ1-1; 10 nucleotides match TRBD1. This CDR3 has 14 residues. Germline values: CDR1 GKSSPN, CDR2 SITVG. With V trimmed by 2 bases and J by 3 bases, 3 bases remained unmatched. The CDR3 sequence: CAWSFGTGDTEVFF. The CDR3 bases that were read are TGTGCCTGGAGTTTTGGGACAGGGGACACA.